This T cell receptor beta chain was documented in a study of metastatic and nonmetastatic thyroid tumors. At the level of the study: From malignant and benign thyroid patients, repertoires in blood and in tumor or nodule tissue were compared.

Study-wide results and caveats: Benign nodules reportedly had significantly lower TCR beta diversity than malignant thyroid tumors in blood and tumor.

This clone was counted a few times. Antigen specificity is unknown. An end of the junction does not agree with germline; a read error may underlie this. Under the authors' procedure: The study built a papillary thyroid cancer distant-metastasis classifier from CDR3 differences across clinicopathological groups. Through MiXCR, TCRdb re-clonotyped the PCR reads. The V and J calls come from TCRdb's annotation, not from the publication. The sample has some 11,000 clones, roughly 30% seen once. The CDR3 has 16 amino acids. Germline CDR1 and CDR2: MNHNS and SASEGT. Ahead of thyroid surgery, no patient had received treatment of any kind.

The chain carries TRBV6-1 and TRBJ2-2; 8 bases align to TRBD2. This TCR derives from a female donor with papillary thyroid cancer or a benign thyroid nodule (not recorded which). Some clones in this sample may be carry-over from other donors' samples. Sequenced input: tumor tissue. In DNA, the CDR3 is TGTGCCAGCACCAACAGCGGGAGAGGTAACACCGTGGAGCTGTTTTTT. The encoded protein is CASTNSGRGNTVELFF.